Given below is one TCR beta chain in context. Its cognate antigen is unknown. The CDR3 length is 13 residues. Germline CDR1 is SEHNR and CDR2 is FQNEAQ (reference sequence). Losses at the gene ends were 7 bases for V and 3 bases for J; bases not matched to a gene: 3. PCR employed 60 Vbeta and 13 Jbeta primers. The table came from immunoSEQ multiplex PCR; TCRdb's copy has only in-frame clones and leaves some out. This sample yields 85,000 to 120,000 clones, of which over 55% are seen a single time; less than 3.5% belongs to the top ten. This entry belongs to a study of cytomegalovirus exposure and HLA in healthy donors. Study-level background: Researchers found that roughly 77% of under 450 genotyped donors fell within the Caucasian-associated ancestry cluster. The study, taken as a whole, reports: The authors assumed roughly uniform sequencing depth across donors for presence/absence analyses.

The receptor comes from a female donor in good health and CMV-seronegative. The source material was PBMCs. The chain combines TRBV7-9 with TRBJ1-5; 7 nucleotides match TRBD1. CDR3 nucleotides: TGTGCCAGCACGGGACAGCTCAATCAGCCCCAGCATTTT. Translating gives CASTGQLNQPQHF. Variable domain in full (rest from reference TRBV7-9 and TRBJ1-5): DTGVSQNPRHKITKRGQNVTFRCDPISEHNRLYWYRQTLGQGPEFLTYFQNEAQLEKSRLLSDRFSAERPKGSFSTLEIQRTEQGDSAMYLCASTGQLNQPQHFGDGTRLSIL.